The present TCR beta chain was sequenced within a study of Ad26.COV2.S vaccination and SARS-CoV-2 variants (dated by TCRdb to the early 2020s). Study-wide context: Donors in the vaccine arm were drawn from COV1001, a multicentre, randomized, double-blind, placebo-controlled phase I-IIa trial testing Ad26.COV2.S in healthy adults. Dosing of Ad26.COV2.S was intramuscular, at either 5x10^10 or 1x10^11 viral particles, delivered as one shot or as two shots spaced 56 days apart. The specificity and breadth of SARS-CoV-2-reactive T cell receptors after Ad26.COV2.S vaccination were assessed by TCRbeta repertoire sequencing. The TCR-sequenced set comprised around 30 samples: some 20 Ad26.COV2.S vaccine recipients, 5 placebo recipients and 8 SARS-CoV-2 convalescent individuals. Trial participants were randomized into five groups of five, in which low-dose or high-dose Ad26.COV2.S was given once or twice, or placebo was given on both occasions. Blinding of investigators to trial group allocation was maintained during experiments and outcome assessment.

The immunoSEQ Assay was the method used to sequence TCRbeta CDR3 regions. After extraction, genomic DNA underwent amplification by bias-controlled multiplex PCR, followed by high-throughput sequencing. The source study handled its data this way. To quantify the absolute abundance of each unique TCRbeta CDR3 region, sequences were collapsed and filtered. T cell fraction was estimated by normalizing TCRbeta template counts to usable DNA, which was measured by amplifying reference genes present in all nucleated cells. Repertoire TCRs were annotated as SARS-CoV-2-specific when V gene, CDR3 amino acid sequence and J gene were exactly matched to a known reactive TCR set. The reference SARS-CoV-2 TCR set came from MIRA and was filtered for enrichment in COVID-19-positive ImmuneCODE repertoires, removing public or cross-reactive TCRs. Drawing on the MIRA antigens, annotated TCRs were analysed further at the level of specific ORF or position within ORF. Breadth was defined as the number of annotated unique rearrangements divided by the total number of unique productive rearrangements, and depth was defined as the summed frequency of the annotated unique rearrangements. Two-sided Wilcoxon rank-sum tests were used to compare TCR breadth between groups. The table comes from immuneACCESS by way of TCRdb, which keeps in-frame sequences with V and J called. Part of the clones is missing from these tables; in studies checked, under half for an unresolved V gene and the rest for unknown reasons. That table is the source of V, J and clone size, and D and trimming were worked out from the DNA. A total of 350,000 to 400,000 clones appear in this sample, 80% to 90% of them only once. The top ten constitute around 3.4% of the sample.

As to this clone: It has no known antigen specificity. No per-base quality is available; no much larger clone lies one base away.

V is cut back by 2 bases and J by 4 bases, with 6 bases in the junction unmatched. The CDR3 contains 15 residues, cysteine and phenylalanine counted. This entry keeps only the CDR3 DNA: 45 bases, framed from base 1. CDR1 SGHRS and CDR2 YFSETQ are derived from the germline V gene. Broader findings and caveats from the paper: Vaccine and placebo recipients had comparable non-spike TCR breadth, which fits with the vaccine containing only spike. The study lacked the statistical power to compare responses across vaccine doses or regimens. It was noted by the authors that total T cell responses may have been underestimated by the TCR breadth and depth analyses. Substantial breadth of spike-specific CD8+ and CD4+ T cell responses was reported after vaccination. Higher spike-specific TCR breadth was observed in Ad26.COV2.S recipients than in placebo recipients (P = 0.0014).

According to the study, the label for this sample's treatment or condition signals: around 19 received Ad26.COV2.S at low or high dose, single or two shots; roughly five received placebo; per-sample allocation not given. For vaccine and placebo recipients, repertoires were sequenced using samples collected on day 63 after the first injection. Between 29 July and 7 August 2020, Cohort 1b enrolled approximately 26 adults aged 18-55 years at one site in Boston, USA. Ad26.COV2.S was a replication-incompetent adenovirus type 26 vector that expressed a prefusion-stabilized SARS-CoV-2 spike protein derived from the original Wuhan strain.

The sequenced sample was peripheral blood, obtained in a trial of Ad26.COV2.S vaccine versus placebo. The V and J genes are TRBV5-1 and TRBJ1-2, and 9 junction bases match TRBD1. The clonotype comes from a person aged 18-60 years who received the Ad26.COV2.S COVID-19 vaccine or a placebo. The DNA sequence follows: TGCGCCAGCAGCTTCGGGACAGGGACACCCTATGGCTACACCTTC. Its amino acids are CASSFGTGTPYGYTF. The variable domain in full, with residues beyond the CDR3 obtained from the reference TRBV5-1 and TRBJ1-2 genes, is KAGVTQTPRYLIKTRGQQVTLSCSPISGHRSVSWYQQTPGQGLQFLFEYFSETQRNKGNFPGRFSGRQFSNSRSEMNVSTLELGDSALYLCASSFGTGTPYGYTFGSGTRLTVV.